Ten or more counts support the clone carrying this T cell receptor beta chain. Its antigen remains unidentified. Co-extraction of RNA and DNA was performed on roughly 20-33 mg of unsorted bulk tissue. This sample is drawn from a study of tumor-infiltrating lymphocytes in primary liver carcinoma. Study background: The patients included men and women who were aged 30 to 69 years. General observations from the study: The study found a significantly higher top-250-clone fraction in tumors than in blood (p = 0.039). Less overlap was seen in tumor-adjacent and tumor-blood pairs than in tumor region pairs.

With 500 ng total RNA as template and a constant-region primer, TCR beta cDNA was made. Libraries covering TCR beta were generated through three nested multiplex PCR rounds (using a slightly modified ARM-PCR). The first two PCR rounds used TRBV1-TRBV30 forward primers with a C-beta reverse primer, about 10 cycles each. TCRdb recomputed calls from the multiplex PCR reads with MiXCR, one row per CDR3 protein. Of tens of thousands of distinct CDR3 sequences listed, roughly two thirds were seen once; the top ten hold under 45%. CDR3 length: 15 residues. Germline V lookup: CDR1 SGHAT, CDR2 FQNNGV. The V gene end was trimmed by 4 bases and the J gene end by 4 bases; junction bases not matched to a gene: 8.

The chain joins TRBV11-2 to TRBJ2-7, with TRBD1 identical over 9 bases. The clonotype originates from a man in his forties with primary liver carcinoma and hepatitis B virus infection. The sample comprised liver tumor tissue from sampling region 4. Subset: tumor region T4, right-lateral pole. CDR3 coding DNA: TGTGCCAGCAGCTCTACAGGGGGCCGGAGGTACGAGCAGTACTTC. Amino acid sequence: CASSSTGGRRYEQYF.